The rows below give T cell receptor delta chains drawn from one sample of a study of Vδ1+ human thymocytes. TCRdb reran clone calling via CATT on the multiplex PCR reads. The repertoire consists of under 30,000 delta-chain clones, with roughly 6.7% occurring once and the leading ten covering 0.8% to 1%. Sequencing used Vdelta1+ gamma-delta thymocytes from the thymus. The receptors derive from a girl less than two years old who had congenital heart surgery. Each CDR3 is given with its conserved first and last residue. A D gene is named only where the DNA matches it firmly. The size field is filled for only some rows; it gives once, few, many or a size class.

TRDD3,TRDJ1,NA,TRDV1,TGTGCTCTTGGGGAACTAGGAGGGGGATCTTACACCGATAAACTCATCTTT,CALGELGGGSYTDKLIF
NA,TRDJ1,NA,TRDV1,TGTGCTCTTGGGGCAATTCCGCCTTACACCGATAAACTCATCTTT,CALGAIPPYTDKLIF
TRDD2,TRDJ1,NA,TRDV1,TGTGCTCTTGGGGAAAACGGGCCTTCCTACGGAACTGGGTCCGATAAACTCATCTTT,CALGENGPSYGTGSDKLIF
TRDD3,TRDJ1,few,TRDV1,TGTGCTCTTGGGGAACGTGACTGGTGGGCAGGGGGATACGCGGACGATAAACTCATCTTT,CALGERDWWAGGYADDKLIF
TRDD3,TRDJ3,medium-sized,TRDV2,TGTGCCTGTGACACCGTGGGGGATGTGAGCTCCTGGGACACCCGACAGATGTTTTTC,CACDTVGDVSSWDTRQMFF
TRDD3,TRDJ1,NA,TRDV1,TGTGCTCTTGGGGAACTCAGGGCCGAGGAGGTCCTGGGGGATACGGTTAAACTCATCTTT,CALGELRAEEVLGDTVKLIF
TRDD3,TRDJ1,few,TRDV1,TGTGCTCTTGGGGAACGGGCTGCACTGGGGGATACCAGCCCCGATAAACTCATCTTT,CALGERAALGDTSPDKLIF
NA,TRDJ1,few,TRDV1,TGTGCTCTTGGGGAACTAGGGCCTACAAGTCTGATCAAACTCATCTTT,CALGELGPTSLIKLIF
TRDD2,TRDJ1,few,TRDV1,TGTGCTCTTGGGGGACATGCCCCCTTCCTCGGGCTCATCTTT,CALGGHAPFLGLIF
TRDD3,TRDJ1,few,TRDV1,TGTGCTCTTGGGGAACTGTGGCTGACCAGGGCGTCCTACAACCTGGGGGAACCGATTCTAAACACCGATAAACTCATCTTT,CALGELWLTRASYNLGEPILNTDKLIF
NA,TRDJ1,NA,TRDV1,TGTGCTCTTGGGGAAGTTAGGTCCCGACGAAGGGGGTCCTACTACACCGATAAACTCATCTTT,CALGEVRSRRRGSYYTDKLIF
NA,TRDJ1,few,TRDV1,TGTGCTCTTGGGGAACTAGTGTCTAGCATACCCATCGTACTGATGCCGTACACCGATAAACTCATCTTT,CALGELVSSIPIVLMPYTDKLIF
TRDD3,TRDJ1,NA,TRDV1,TGTGCTCTTGGGGAGCCCGAAGGGCTCTGGGGGAGATTGTACACCGATAAACTCATCTTT,CALGEPEGLWGRLYTDKLIF
TRDD3,TRDJ1,NA,TRDV1,TGTGCTCTTGGGGAACGTTCCTCGGGAACTGGGGGATATGCGTACACCGATAAACTCATCTTT,CALGERSSGTGGYAYTDKLIF
TRDD3,TRDJ1,NA,TRDV1,TGTGCTCTTGGGGAGCCATTGGTTACCCTGGGGGAGAGTTACACCGATAAACTCATCTTT,CALGEPLVTLGESYTDKLIF
TRDD3,TRDJ1,NA,TRDV1,TGTGCTCTTGGGGAAATCGTACTGGGGAACACCGATAAACTCATCTTT,CALGEIVLGNTDKLIF
NA,TRDJ1,medium-sized,TRDV2,TGTGCCTGTGACCCTTCCTACGGGGGATACGGATCCGATAAACTCATCTTT,CACDPSYGGYGSDKLIF
NA,TRDJ1,NA,TRDV1,TGTGCTCTTGGGGAACTTAGGGGCTGGGCCTACAAAAACACCGATAAACTCATCTTT,CALGELRGWAYKNTDKLIF
NA,TRDJ1,few,TRDV1,TGTGCTCTTGGGGCAATTCACTTCCTACAACAACTGGGGTTCTTGCCGTACACCGATAAACTCATCTTT,CALGAIHFLQQLGFLPYTDKLIF
NA,TRDJ1,few,TRDV1,TGTGCTCTTGGGGAACTATACCTCACCCCCCGCTCCCTCGATCCGTCCGATAAACTCATCTTT,CALGELYLTPRSLDPSDKLIF
NA,TRDJ1,few,TRDV1,TGTGCTCTTGGGGAACTGGAAAATCTCGCCGATAAACTCATCTTT,CALGELENLADKLIF
TRDD3,TRDJ3,NA,TRDV2,TGTGCCTGTGACACCGGATGGGGGATGACCTGGGACACCCGACAGATGTTTTTC,CACDTGWGMTWDTRQMFF
NA,TRDJ1,few,TRDV1,TGTGCTCTTGGGGAACTACTCCCCTCTCGGGGGGACCACACCGATAAACTCATCTTT,CALGELLPSRGDHTDKLIF
TRDD3,TRDJ1,NA,TRDV1,TGTGCTCTTGGGGATTATTCTCTGCTTAATACTGGGGGATACGACCGGCGCACCGATAAACTCATCTTT,CALGDYSLLNTGGYDRRTDKLIF
NA,TRDJ1,NA,TRDV1,TGTGCTCTTGGGGAAAGGGTTGAGGGGACCCGGCAGGACACCGACAAACTCATCTTT,CALGERVEGTRQDTDKLIF
TRDD3,TRDJ1,few,TRDV1,TGTGCTCTTGGGACCCAGTACCTGGGGGATACTTGCACCGATAAACTCATCTTT,CALGTQYLGDTCTDKLIF
TRDD3,TRDJ1,few,TRDV1,TGTGCTCTTGGGGAACTGGGGCCTTTCCCCCTTACTGGGGGCCCGTACACCGATAAACTCATCTTT,CALGELGPFPLTGGPYTDKLIF
TRDD3,TRDJ1,NA,TRDV1,TGTGCTCTTGGGCATTCGTCCTCCGACTGGGGGAAGTACACCGATAAACTCATCTTT,CALGHSSSDWGKYTDKLIF
NA,TRDJ1,few,TRDV1,TGTGCTCTTGGAAGCGTCGACTCGTATAAACTCATCTTT,CALGSVDSYKLIF
NA,TRDJ1,NA,TRDV1,TGTGCTCTTGGGTATGTCGGGGAGTGGTACACCGATAAACTCATCTTT,CALGYVGEWYTDKLIF
TRDD3,TRDJ1,few,TRDV1,TGTGCTCTTGGGGAACTACCTGCTACTGGGGGATACTGGTTCCCCGATAAACTCATCTTT,CALGELPATGGYWFPDKLIF
TRDD3,TRDJ1,NA,TRDV1,TGTGCTCTTGGGGCCTTCCCGTACTGGGGGATATTGTTCACCGATAAACTCATCTTT,CALGAFPYWGILFTDKLIF
NA,TRDJ1,medium-sized,TRDV1,TGTGCTCTTGGGGAAGGAAGGCCTTCATTACGCTCTGGTAAACTCATCTTT,CALGEGRPSLRSGKLIF
NA,TRDJ1,few,TRDV1,TGTGCTCTTGGGGAACTCTGTCTAAAAGACGATAAACTCATCTTT,CALGELCLKDDKLIF
TRDD3,TRDJ1,few,TRDV1,TGTGCTCTTGGGGAACTACAGACTGGGGGGATTGGAGAACTCATCTTT,CALGELQTGGIGELIF
TRDD3,TRDJ1,NA,TRDV1,TGTGCTCTTGGGGGCACGCCCCACTGGGGGATCCTGTACACCGATAAACTCATCTTT,CALGGTPHWGILYTDKLIF
NA,TRDJ1,few,TRDV1,TGTGCTCTTGGGCCCTATGGCCTCTGGGGATTCCTCACCGATAAACTCATCTTT,CALGPYGLWGFLTDKLIF
NA,TRDJ1,few,TRDV1,TGTGCTCTTGGGGAATGGCAGCCCGGCCCCAACACCGATAAACTCATCTTT,CALGEWQPGPNTDKLIF
NA,TRDJ1,NA,TRDV1,TGTGCTCTTAAGGGGGTTCCCGATGTTAAACTCATCTTT,CALKGVPDVKLIF
TRDD3,TRDJ1,few,TRDV1,TGTGCTCTTCAGGTACCAGTTGGGGGATTTCGGGCCGATAAACTCATCTTT,CALQVPVGGFRADKLIF
TRDD3,TRDJ1,NA,TRDV1,TGTGCTCTTGGGGAGAGGCCTTCCTACACACTGGGGGATACGCGAAGGTACACCGATAAACTCATCTTT,CALGERPSYTLGDTRRYTDKLIF
TRDD3,TRDJ1,NA,TRDV1,TGTGCTCTTGGGGACCCCTTTACACTGGGGGATACCCGCCCATATAAACTCATCTTT,CALGDPFTLGDTRPYKLIF
TRDD2,TRDJ1,few,TRDV1,TGTGCTCTTGGGGACCAACTAACTCCTTCCTACAAGAATACTGGAGCGTACACCGATAAACTCATCTTT,CALGDQLTPSYKNTGAYTDKLIF
TRDD3,TRDJ1,few,TRDV1,TGTGCTCTTGGGGAAACTTATGGTGTGGTGTCCAACTCCCTCCGTACTGGGGGATACCTGGACACCGATAAACTCATCTTT,CALGETYGVVSNSLRTGGYLDTDKLIF
NA,TRDJ1,few,TRDV1,TGTGCTCTTGGGGAACACGGGGGTTTCACCGATAAACTCATCTTT,CALGEHGGFTDKLIF
NA,TRDJ1,few,TRDV1,TGTGCTCTTGGGGAAATAAGTGTGGGGACAATGGGGTCGTACACCGATAAACTCATCTTT,CALGEISVGTMGSYTDKLIF
NA,TRDJ1,few,TRDV1,TGTGCTCTTGGGGACTCGGAGGGGAAACTCATCTTT,CALGDSEGKLIF
TRDD3,TRDJ1,NA,TRDV1,TGTGCTCTTGGGACGAATGACTCCTTAGTGTGGTGGGGGATACGGGGGTACACCGATAAACTCATCTTT,CALGTNDSLVWWGIRGYTDKLIF
TRDD3,TRDJ1,NA,TRDV1,TGTGCTCTTGGGGCACAATGGGGGATACCCCCCGAGTACACCGATAAACTCATCTTT,CALGAQWGIPPEYTDKLIF